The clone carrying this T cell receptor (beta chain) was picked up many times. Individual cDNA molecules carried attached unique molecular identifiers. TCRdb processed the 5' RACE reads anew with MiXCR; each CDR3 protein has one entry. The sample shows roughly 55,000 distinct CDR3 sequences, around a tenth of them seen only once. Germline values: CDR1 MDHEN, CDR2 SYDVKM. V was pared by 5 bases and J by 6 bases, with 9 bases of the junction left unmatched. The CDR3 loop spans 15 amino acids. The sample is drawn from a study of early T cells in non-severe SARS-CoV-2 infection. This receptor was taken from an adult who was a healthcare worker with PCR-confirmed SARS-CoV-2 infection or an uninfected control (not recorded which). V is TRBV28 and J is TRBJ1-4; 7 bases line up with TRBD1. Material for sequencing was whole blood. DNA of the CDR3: TGTGCCAGCAGTATTTACAGGGGAGGCCATGAAAAACTGTTTTTT. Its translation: CASSIYRGGHEKLFF.